This TCR beta chain is from a study of blood T cells in healthy people across ages. V was cut by 5 bases and J by 7 bases, with 14 bases left in between. Germline CDR1 is MNHEY and CDR2 is SVGEGT. The CDR3 spans 13 residues. The table lists this clonotype with a few counts. Combining a sample-barcoded 5' primer with a J-beta primer mix, a second PCR ran for roughly 7 to 11 cycles. TCRdb reanalysed the 5' RACE reads using MiXCR and keeps one entry per CDR3 protein. The data contain approximately 850,000 distinct CDR3 sequences, more than 45% of them singletons. Sequenced material: blood. V gene TRBV6-2 or TRBV6-3 combines with J gene TRBJ2-5; D possibly corresponds to TRBD1 (5 bases). The source of this sequence is a man aged 25 to 40 in good health. CDR3 bases: TGTGCCAGCAGTCCACAGGACCTGGGGACCCAGTACTTC. It specifies CASSPQDLGTQYF.